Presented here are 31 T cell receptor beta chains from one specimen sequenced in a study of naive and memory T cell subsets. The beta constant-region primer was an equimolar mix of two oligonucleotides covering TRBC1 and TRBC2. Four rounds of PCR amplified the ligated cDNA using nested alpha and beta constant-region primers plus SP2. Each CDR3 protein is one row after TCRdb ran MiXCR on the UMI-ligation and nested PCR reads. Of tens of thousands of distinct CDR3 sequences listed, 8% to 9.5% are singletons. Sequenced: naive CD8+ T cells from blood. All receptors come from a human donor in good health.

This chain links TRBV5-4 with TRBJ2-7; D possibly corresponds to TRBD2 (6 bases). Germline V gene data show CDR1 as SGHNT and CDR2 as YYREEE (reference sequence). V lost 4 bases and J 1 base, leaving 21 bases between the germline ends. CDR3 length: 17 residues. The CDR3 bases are TGTGCCAGCAGCCCCCGGGGGTTCCCGCTTTCTTCCTACGAGCAGTACTTC. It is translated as CASSPRGFPLSSYEQYF.

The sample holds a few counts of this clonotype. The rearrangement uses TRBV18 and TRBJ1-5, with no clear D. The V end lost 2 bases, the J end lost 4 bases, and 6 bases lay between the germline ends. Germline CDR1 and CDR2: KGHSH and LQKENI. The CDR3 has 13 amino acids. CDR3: CASSPSWNQPQHF. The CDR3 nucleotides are TGTGCCAGCTCACCATCATGGAATCAGCCCCAGCATTTT.

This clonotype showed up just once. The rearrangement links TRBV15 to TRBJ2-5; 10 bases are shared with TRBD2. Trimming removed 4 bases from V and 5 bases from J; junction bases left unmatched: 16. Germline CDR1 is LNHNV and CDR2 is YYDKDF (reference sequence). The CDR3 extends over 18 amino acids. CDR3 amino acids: CATSILPGPAGGEETQYF. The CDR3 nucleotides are TGTGCCACCAGCATCCTGCCCGGCCCAGCGGGAGGGGAGGAGACCCAGTACTTC.

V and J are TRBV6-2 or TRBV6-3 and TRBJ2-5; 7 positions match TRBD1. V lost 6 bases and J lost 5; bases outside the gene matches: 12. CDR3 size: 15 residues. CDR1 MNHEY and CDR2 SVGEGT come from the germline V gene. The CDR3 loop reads CASSPADRVGETQYF. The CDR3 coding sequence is TGTGCCAGCAGCCCTGCCGACAGGGTCGGGGAGACCCAGTACTTC.

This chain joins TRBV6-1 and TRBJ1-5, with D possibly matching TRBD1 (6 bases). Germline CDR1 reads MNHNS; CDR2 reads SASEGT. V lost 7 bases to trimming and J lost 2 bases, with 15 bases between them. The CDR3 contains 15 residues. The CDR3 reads CASNGIGTRNQPQHF. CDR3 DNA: TGTGCCAGCAATGGTATCGGGACACGCAATCAGCCCCAGCATTTT.

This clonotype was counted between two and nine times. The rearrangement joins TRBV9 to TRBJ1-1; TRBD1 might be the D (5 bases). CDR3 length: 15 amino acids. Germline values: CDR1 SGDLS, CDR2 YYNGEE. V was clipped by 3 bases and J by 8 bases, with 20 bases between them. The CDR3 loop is CASSGAGKGTFEAFF. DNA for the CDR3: TGTGCCAGCAGCGGAGCAGGGAAGGGGACTTTCGAAGCTTTCTTT.

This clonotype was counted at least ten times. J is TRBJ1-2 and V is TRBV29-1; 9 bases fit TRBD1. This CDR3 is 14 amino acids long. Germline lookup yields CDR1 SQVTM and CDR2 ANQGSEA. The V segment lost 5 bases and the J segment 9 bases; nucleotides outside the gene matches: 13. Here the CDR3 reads CSVTSPWTGVSYTF. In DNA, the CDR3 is TGCAGCGTTACATCCCCCTGGACAGGGGTTAGCTACACCTTC.

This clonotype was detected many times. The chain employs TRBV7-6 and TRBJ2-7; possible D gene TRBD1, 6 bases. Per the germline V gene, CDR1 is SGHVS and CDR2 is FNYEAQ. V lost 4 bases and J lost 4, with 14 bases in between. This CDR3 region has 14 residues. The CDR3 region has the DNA TGTGCCAGCAGCTCTTCGGAGCAGGGGTACGAGCAGTACTTC. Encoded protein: CASSSSEQGYEQYF.

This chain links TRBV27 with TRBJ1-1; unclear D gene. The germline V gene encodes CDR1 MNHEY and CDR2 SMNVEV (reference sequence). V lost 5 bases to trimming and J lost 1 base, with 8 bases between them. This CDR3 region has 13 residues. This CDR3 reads CASSDGPNTEAFF. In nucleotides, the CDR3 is TGTGCCAGCAGTGACGGACCGAACACTGAAGCTTTCTTT.

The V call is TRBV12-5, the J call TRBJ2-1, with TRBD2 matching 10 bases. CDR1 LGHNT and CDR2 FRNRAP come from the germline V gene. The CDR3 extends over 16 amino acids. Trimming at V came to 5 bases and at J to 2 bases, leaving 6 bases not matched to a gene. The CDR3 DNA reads TGTGCTAGTGGTCTCATCCTAGCGGGAGCCTACAATGAGCAGTTCTTC. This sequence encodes CASGLILAGAYNEQFF.

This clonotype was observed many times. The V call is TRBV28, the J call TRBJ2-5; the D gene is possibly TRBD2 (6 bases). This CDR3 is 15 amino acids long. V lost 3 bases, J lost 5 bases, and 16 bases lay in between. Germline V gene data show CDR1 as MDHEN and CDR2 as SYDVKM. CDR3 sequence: CASSFVRDRSETQYF. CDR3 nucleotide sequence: TGTGCCAGCAGTTTTGTGCGGGATAGGAGTGAGACCCAGTACTTC. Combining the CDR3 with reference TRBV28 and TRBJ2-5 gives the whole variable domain DVKVTQSSRYLVKRTGEKVFLECVQDMDHENMFWYRQDPGLGLRLIYFSYDVKMKEKGDIPEGYSVSREKKERFSLILESASTNQTSMYLCASSFVRDRSETQYFGPGTRLLVL.

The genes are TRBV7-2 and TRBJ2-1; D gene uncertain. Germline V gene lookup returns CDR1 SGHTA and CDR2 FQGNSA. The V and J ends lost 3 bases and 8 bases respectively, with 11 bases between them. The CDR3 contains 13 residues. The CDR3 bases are TGTGCCAGCAGCTTTGATCCTCTCGATGAGCAGTTCTTC. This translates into CASSFDPLDEQFF. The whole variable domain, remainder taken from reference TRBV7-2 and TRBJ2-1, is GAGVSQSPSNKVTEKGKDVELRCDPISGHTALYWYRQSLGQGLEFLIYFQGNSAPDKSGLPSDRFSAERTGGSVSTLTIQRTQQEDSAVYLCASSFDPLDEQFFGPGTRLTVL.

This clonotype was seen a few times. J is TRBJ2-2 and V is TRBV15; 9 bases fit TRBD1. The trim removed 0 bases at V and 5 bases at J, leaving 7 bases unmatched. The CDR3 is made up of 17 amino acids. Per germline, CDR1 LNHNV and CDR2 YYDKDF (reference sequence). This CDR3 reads CATSRDGGQGWTGELFF. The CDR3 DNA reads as TGTGCCACCAGCAGAGATGGGGGACAGGGATGGACCGGGGAGCTGTTTTTT.

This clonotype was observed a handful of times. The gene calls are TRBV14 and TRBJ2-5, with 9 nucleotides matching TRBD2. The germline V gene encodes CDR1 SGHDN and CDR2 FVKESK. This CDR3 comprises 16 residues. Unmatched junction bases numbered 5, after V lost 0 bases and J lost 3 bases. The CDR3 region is CASSQEVPSGEETQYF. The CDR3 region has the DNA TGTGCCAGCAGCCAAGAGGTCCCTAGCGGGGAAGAGACCCAGTACTTC.

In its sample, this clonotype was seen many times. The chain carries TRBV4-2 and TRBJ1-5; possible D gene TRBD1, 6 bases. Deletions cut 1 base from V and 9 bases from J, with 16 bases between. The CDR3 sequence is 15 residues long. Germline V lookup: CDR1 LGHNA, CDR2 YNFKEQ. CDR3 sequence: CASSQAEGEGGPQHF. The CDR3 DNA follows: TGTGCCAGCAGCCAAGCTGAGGGGGAAGGAGGGCCCCAGCATTTT.

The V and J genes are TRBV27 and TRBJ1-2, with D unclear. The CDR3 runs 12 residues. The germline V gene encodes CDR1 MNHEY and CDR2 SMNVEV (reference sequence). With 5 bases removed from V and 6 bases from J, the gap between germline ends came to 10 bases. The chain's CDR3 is CASSDGSDGYTF. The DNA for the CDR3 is TGTGCCAGCAGTGATGGTTCGGATGGCTACACCTTC.

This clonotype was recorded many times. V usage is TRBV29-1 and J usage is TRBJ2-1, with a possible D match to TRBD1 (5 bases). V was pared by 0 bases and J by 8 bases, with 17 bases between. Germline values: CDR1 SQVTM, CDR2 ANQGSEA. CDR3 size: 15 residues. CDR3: CSVEDEFGRDYEQFF. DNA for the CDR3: TGCAGCGTTGAAGACGAATTCGGCAGGGATTATGAGCAGTTCTTC.

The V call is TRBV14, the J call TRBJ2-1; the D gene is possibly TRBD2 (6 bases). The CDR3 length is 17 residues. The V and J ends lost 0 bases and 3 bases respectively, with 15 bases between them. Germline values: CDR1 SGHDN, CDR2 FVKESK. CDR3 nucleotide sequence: TGTGCCAGCAGCCAAGATAGGTCGTTGGGGGGCTACAATGAGCAGTTCTTC. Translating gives CASSQDRSLGGYNEQFF.

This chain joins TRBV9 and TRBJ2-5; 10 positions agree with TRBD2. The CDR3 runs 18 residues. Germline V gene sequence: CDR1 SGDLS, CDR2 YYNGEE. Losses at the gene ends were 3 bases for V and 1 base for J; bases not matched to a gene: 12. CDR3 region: CASSAPLAGVSPQETQYF. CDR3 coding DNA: TGTGCCAGCAGCGCACCTCTAGCGGGAGTATCCCCCCAAGAGACCCAGTACTTC.

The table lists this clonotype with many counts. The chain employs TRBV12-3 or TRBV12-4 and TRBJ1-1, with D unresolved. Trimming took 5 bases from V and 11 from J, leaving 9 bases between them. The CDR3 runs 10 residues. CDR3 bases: TGTGCCAGCAGTCCCTTGGCTGCTTTCTTT. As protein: CASSPLAAFF.

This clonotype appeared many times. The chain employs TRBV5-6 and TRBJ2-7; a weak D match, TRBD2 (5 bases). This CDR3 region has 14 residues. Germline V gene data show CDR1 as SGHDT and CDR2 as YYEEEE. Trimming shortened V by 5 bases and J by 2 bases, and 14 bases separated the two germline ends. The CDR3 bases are TGTGCCAGCAGTCACGAGGCGGGCCCCTACGAGCAGTACTTC. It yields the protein CASSHEAGPYEQYF.

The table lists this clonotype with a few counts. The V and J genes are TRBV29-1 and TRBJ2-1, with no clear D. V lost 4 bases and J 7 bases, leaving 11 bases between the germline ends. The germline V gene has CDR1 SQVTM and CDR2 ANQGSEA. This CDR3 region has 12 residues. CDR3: CSVVGQPNEQFF. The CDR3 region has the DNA TGCAGCGTTGTGGGCCAACCAAATGAGCAGTTCTTC.

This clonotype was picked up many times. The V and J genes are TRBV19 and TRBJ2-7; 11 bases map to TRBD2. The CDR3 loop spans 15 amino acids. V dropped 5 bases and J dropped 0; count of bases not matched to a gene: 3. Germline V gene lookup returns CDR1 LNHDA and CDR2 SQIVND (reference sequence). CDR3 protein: CASSGGLAVSYEQYF. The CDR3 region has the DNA TGTGCCAGTAGTGGGGGACTAGCGGTCTCCTACGAGCAGTACTTC.

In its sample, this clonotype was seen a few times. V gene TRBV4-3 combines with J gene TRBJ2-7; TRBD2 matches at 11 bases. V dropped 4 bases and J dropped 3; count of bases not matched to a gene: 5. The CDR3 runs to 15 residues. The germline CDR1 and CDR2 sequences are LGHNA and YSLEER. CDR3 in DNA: TGCGCCAGCAGCCCCGGGACTAGCGGACGCTACGAGCAGTACTTC. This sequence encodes CASSPGTSGRYEQYF.

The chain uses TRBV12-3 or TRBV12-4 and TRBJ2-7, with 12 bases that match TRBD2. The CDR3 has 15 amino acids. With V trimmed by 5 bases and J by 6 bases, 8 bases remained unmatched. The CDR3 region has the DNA TGTGCCAGCAGTGAGACTAGCGGGAGTTCCGGCGAGCAGTACTTC. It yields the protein CASSETSGSSGEQYF.

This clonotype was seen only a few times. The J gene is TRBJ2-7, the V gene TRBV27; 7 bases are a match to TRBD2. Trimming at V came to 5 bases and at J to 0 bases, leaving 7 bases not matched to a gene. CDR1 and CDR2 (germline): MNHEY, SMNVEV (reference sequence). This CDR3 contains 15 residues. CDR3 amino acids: CASSTLLAASYEQYF. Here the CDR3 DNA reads TGTGCCAGCAGTACCCTCCTAGCGGCCTCCTACGAGCAGTACTTC.

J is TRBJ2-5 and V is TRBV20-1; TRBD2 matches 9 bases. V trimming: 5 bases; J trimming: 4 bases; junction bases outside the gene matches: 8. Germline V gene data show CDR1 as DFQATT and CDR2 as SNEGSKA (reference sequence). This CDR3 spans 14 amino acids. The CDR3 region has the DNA TGCAGTGCTCCGGTAGCGGGAGAGCTAGAGACCCAGTACTTC. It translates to CSAPVAGELETQYF.

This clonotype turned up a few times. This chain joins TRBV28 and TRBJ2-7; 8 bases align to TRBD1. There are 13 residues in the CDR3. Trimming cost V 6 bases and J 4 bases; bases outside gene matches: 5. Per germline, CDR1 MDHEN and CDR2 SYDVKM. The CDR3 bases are TGTGCCAGCAGACATAGACAGGGGTACGAGCAGTACTTC. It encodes CASRHRQGYEQYF.

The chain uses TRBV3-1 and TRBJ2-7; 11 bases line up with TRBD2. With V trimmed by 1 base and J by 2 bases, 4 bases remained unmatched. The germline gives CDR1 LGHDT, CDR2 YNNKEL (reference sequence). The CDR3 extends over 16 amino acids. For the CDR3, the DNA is TGTGCCAGCAGCCAAGCGGGACTAGCGGCTACCTACGAGCAGTACTTC. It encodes CASSQAGLAATYEQYF.

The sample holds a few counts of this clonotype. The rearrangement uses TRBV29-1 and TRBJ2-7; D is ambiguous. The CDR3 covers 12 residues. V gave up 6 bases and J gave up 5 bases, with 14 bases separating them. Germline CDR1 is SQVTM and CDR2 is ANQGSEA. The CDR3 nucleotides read TGCAGCGTCCTAGTCCGAAGGAACGAGCAGTACTTC. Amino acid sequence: CSVLVRRNEQYF.

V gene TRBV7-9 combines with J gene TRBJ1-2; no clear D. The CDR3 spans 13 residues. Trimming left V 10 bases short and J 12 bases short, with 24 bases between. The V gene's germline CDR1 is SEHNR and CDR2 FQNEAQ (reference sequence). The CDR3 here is CAITPEGGTGDTF. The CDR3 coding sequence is TGTGCCATCACCCCTGAAGGCGGAACTGGTGACACCTTC.